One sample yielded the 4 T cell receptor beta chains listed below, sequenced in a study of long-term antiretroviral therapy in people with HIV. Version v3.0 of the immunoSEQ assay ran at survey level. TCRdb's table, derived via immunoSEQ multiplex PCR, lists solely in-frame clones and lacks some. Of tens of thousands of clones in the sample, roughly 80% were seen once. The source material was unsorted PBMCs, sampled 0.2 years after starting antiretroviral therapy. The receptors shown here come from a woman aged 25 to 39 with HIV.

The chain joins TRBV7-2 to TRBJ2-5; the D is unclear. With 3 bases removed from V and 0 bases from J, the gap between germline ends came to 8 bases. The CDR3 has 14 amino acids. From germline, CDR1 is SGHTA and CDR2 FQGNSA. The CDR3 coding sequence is TGTGCCAGCAGCTTCCGGCAGTACCAAGAGACCCAGTACTTC. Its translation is CASSFRQYQETQYF.

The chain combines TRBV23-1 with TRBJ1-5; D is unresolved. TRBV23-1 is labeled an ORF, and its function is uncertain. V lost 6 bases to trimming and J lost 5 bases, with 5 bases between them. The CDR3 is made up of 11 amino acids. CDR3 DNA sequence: TGCGCCAGCAGAGTGGATCAGCCCCAGCATTTT. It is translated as CASRVDQPQHF.

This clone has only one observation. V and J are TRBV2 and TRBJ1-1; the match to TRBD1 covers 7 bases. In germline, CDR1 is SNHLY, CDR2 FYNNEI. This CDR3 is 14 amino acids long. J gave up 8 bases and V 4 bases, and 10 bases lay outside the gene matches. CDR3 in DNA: TGTGCCAGCAGTGCTGACTCTTCGACAGGGGAAGCTTTCTTT. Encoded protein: CASSADSSTGEAFF.

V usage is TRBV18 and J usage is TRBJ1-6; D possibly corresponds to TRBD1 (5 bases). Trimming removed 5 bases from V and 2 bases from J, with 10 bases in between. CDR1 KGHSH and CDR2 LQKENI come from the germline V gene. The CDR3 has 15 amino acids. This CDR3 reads CASSSTGAYNSPLHF. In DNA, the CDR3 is TGTGCCAGCTCATCTACAGGAGCCTATAATTCACCCCTCCACTTT.